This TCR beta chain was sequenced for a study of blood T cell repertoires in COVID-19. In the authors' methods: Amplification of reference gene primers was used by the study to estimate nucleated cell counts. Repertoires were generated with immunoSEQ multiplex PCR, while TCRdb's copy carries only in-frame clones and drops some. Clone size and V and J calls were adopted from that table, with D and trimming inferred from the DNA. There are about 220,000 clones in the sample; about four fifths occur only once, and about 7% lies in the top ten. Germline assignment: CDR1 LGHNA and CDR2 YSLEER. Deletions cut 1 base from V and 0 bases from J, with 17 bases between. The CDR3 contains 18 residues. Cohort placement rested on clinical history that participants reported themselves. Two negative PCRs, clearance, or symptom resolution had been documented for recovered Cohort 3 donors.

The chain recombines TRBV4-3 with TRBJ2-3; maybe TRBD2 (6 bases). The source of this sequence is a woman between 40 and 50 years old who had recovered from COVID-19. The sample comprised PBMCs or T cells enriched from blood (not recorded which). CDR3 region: CASSQVANLAGSTDTQYF. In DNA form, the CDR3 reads TGCGCCAGCAGCCAAGTCGCCAACTTGGCGGGGAGCACAGATACGCAGTATTTT.